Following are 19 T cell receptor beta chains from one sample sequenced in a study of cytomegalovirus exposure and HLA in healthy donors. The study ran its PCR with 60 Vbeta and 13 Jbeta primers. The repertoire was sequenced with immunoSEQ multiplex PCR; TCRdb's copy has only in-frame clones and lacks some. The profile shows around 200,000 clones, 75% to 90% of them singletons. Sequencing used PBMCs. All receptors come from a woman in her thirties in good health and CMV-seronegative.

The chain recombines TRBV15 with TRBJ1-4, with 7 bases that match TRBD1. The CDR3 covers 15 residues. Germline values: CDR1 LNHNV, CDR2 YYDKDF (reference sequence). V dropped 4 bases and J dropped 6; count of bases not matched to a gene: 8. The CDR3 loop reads CATSIRTGGDEKLFF. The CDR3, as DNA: TGTGCCACCAGCATAAGGACAGGAGGGGATGAAAAACTGTTTTTT.

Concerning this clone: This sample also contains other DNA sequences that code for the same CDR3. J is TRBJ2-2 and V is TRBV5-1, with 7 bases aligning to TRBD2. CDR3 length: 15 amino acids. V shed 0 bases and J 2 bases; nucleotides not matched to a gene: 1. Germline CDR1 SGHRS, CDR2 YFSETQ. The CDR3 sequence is CASSLAGGNTGELFF. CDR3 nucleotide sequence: TGCGCCAGCAGCTTGGCGGGAGGCAACACCGGGGAGCTGTTTTTT.

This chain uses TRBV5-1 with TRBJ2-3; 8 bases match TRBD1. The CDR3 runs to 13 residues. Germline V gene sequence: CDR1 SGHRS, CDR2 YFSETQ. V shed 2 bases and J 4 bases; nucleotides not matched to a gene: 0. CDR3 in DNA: TGCGCCAGCAGCTTCAGGGGGCCAGATACGCAGTATTTT. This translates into CASSFRGPDTQYF.

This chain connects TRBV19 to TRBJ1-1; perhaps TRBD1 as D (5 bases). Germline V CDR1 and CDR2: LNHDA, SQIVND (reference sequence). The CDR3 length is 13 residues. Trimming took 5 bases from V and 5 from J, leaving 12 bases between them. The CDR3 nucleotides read TGTGCCAGTAGTGTGTCAGGGTGGACTGAAGCTTTCTTT. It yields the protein CASSVSGWTEAFF.

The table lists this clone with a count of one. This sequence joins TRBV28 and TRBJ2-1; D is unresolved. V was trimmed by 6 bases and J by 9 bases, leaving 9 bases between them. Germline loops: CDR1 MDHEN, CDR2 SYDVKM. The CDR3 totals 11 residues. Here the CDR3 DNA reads TGTGCCAGCAGCCCCCGAGGTGAGCAGTTCTTC. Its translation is CASSPRGEQFF.

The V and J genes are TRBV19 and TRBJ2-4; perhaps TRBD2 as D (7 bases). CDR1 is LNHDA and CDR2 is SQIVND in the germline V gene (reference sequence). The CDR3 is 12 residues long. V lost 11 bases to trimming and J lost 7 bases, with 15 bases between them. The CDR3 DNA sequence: TGTGCCTCCGAGGGGGGGAGGAACATTCAGTACTTC. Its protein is CASEGGRNIQYF.

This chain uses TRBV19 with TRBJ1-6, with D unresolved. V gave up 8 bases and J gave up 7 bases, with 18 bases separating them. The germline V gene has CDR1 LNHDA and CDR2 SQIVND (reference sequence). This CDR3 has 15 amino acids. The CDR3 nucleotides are TGTGCCAGTTCCATCAACAGCTACCAGAATTCACCCCTCCACTTT. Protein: CASSINSYQNSPLHF. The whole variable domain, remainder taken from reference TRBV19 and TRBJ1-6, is DGGITQSPKYLFRKEGQNVTLSCEQNLNHDAMYWYRQDPGQGLRLIYYSQIVNDFQKGDIAEGYSVSREKKESFPLTVTSAQKNPTAFYLCASSINSYQNSPLHFGNGTRLTVT.

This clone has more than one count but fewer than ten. CDR3: CASSMGVAGGPLNEQFF. CDR3 bases: TGCGCCAGCAGCATGGGAGTAGCGGGGGGGCCCCTCAATGAGCAGTTCTTC. The chain uses TRBV5-1 and TRBJ2-1, with 11 bases matching TRBD2. Germline-derived CDR1 and CDR2 are SGHRS and YFSETQ. Trimming cost V 4 bases and J 6 bases; bases outside gene matches: 12. This CDR3 is 17 amino acids long. The full variable domain, rest sourced from reference TRBV5-1 and TRBJ2-1, is KAGVTQTPRYLIKTRGQQVTLSCSPISGHRSVSWYQQTPGQGLQFLFEYFSETQRNKGNFPGRFSGRQFSNSRSEMNVSTLELGDSALYLCASSMGVAGGPLNEQFFGPGTRLTVL.

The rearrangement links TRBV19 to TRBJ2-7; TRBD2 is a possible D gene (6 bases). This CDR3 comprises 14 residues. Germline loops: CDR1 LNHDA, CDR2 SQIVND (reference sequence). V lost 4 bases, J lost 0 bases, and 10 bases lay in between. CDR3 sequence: CASSTGTFSYEQYF. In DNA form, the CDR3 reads TGTGCCAGTAGTACCGGGACTTTCTCCTACGAGCAGTACTTC.

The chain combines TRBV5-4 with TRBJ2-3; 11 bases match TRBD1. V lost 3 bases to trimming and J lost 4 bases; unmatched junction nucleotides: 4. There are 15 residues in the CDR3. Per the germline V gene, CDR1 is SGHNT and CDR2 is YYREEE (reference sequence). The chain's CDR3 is CASSWGQGESDTQYF. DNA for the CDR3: TGTGCCAGCAGCTGGGGACAGGGGGAGTCAGATACGCAGTATTTT.

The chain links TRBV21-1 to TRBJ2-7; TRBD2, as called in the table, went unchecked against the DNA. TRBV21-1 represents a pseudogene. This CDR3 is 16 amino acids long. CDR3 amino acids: CASSRGTLAVVYEQYF. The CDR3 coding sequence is TGTGCCAGCAGCAGGGGTACACTAGCGGTTGTCTACGAGCAGTACTTC.

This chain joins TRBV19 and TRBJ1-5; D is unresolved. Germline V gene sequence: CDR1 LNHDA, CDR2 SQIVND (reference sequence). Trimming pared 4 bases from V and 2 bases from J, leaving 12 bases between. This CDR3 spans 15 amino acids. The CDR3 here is CASSTTNGGNQPQHF. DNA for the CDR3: TGTGCCAGTAGTACGACTAACGGGGGCAATCAGCCCCAGCATTTT.

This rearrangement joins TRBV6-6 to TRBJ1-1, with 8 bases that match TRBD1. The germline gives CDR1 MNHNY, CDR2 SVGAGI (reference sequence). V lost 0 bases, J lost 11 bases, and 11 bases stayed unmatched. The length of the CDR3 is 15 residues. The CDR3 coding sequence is TGTGCCAGCAGTTACTCTCAGGGGGCGCCTCTTGGGGCTTTCTTT. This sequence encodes CASSYSQGAPLGAFF.

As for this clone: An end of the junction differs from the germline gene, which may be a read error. The CDR3 coding sequence is TGCGCCAGCAGCCACTCGGGTTCCGAGCCACCTTCCTTC. This sequence encodes CASSHSGSEPPSF. The rearrangement uses TRBV5-1 and TRBJ1-2; no firm D call. CDR3 length: 13 amino acids. Germline assignment: CDR1 SGHRS and CDR2 YFSETQ.

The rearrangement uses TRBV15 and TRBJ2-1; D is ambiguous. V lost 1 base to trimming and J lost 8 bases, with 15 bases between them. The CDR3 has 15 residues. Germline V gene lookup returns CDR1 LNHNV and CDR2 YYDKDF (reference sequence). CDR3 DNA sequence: TGTGCCACCAGCAGAGGAGTGTTTGATGTAGATGAGCAGTTCTTC. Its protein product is CATSRGVFDVDEQFF.

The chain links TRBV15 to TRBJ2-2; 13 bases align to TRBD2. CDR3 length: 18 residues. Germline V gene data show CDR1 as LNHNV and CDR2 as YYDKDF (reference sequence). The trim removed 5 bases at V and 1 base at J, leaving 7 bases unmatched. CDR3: CATSPGLAGEMNTGELFF. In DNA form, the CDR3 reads TGTGCCACCAGCCCTGGACTAGCGGGAGAAATGAACACCGGGGAGCTGTTTTTT.

In nucleotides, the CDR3 is TGTGCCAGTAGTTTGGTGGACACGTATCAGCCCCAGCATTTT. This translates into CASSLVDTYQPQHF. The V and J genes are TRBV19 and TRBJ1-5, with TRBD1 as a possible D gene (5 bases). The CDR3 has 14 amino acids. With 5 bases removed from V and 5 bases from J, the gap between germline ends came to 13 bases. The germline V gene has CDR1 LNHDA and CDR2 SQIVND (reference sequence).

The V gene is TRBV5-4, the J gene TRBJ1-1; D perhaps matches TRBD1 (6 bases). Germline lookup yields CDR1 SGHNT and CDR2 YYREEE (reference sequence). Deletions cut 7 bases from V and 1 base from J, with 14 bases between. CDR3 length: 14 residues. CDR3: CASQTGTPNTEAFF. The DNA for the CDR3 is TGTGCCAGCCAAACCGGGACACCGAACACTGAAGCTTTCTTT.

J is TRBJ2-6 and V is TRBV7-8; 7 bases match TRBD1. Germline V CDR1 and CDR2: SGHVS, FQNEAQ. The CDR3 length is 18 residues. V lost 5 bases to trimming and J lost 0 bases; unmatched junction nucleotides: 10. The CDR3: CASSEDQGVISGANVLTF. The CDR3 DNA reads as TGTGCCAGCAGCGAAGATCAGGGGGTGATCTCTGGGGCCAACGTCCTGACTTTC.